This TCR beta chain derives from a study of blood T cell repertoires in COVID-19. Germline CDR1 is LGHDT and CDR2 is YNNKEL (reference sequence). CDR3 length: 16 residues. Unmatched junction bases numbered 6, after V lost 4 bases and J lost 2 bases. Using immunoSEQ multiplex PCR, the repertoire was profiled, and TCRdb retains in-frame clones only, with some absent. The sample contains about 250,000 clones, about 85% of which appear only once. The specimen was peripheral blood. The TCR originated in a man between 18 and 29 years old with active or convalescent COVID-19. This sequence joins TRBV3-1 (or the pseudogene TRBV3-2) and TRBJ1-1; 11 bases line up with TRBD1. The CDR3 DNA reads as TGTGCCAGCAGCCCCAAGGACAGGGGGCCAAACACTGAAGCTTTCTTT. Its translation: CASSPKDRGPNTEAFF.